The clone carrying this T cell receptor beta chain came up a few times. Antigen: not known. After isolation, RNA underwent reverse transcription to generate cDNA as the sequencing template. Only in-frame clones appear in the TCRdb table, and some are missing; sequencing was by immunoSEQ multiplex PCR. The sample contains about 98,000 clones, about 40% of which appear only once. This sample was included in a study of CD8+ T cells in alopecia areata. General study points: Affected scalp, especially in alopecia totalis/universalis, had a higher clonality than normal scalp did.

V was trimmed by 6 bases and J by 13 bases, leaving 19 bases between them. The CDR3 is made up of 12 amino acids. CDR1 MDHEN and CDR2 SYDVKM come from the germline V gene. The origin of this receptor is a human donor with alopecia areata. The sample taken for sequencing was CD4+ T cells sorted from blood. V usage is TRBV28 and J usage is TRBJ2-7; D possibly corresponds to TRBD2 (6 bases). CDR3 nucleotide sequence: TGTGCCAGCAGAAAGGGACTGATGGGGGATTACTTC. It is translated as CASRKGLMGDYF.